This record looks at one T cell receptor (beta chain) sequence and its context. Its antigen is not yet known. No quality values exist for individual bases; no much larger clone is one base distant. At the DNA level, this CDR3 is encoded by other sequences in the same sample as well. The intended sense of this specimen's time point label: about 28 days (+/-7) after the second vaccine dose. Because spike-specific TCR depth and breadth did not differ between the two schedules, AZD1222 recipients who got a second dose at roughly 4 weeks were pooled with those who got a second dose at roughly 12 weeks. Vaccinee samples came from UK trials COV001 and COV002, including a single-blind randomized controlled phase 2/3 trial of AZD1222 (ChAdOx1 nCoV-19) in healthy adults. For TCRbeta chain sequencing, PBMC samples were collected from trial participants at day 0 and at day 28 after the second dose. The entry originates in a study of T cell responses to AZD1222 COVID-19 vaccine (dated by TCRdb to the early 2020s). With respect to the entire study: TCR sequencing was performed for approximately 240 trial participants, of whom approximately 200 were given two doses of AZD1222 and 26 were given two doses of MenACWY control vaccine. Trial participants were enrolled by age into subgroups of 18-55, 56-69 and 70-plus years, and around 150, 28 and 57 TCR-sequenced participants, respectively, were included in these subgroups. Results the study describes overall, beyond this receptor: Participants were mostly white British, with more females than males. The authors suggested clonal diversity may have been underestimated. Because no day 14 peak-response samples were available, the repertoires could be characterized only after the peak T cell response. The whole spike protein was spanned by vaccine-associated CD4 TCRs, and dominant responses were seen in regions 160-218 and 743-854. Conclusions about previously exposed vaccinees are limited, since just six AZD1222 recipients were seropositive for SARS-CoV-2 at baseline. Nearly half of unique spike-specific TCRs reportedly recognized epitopes outside regions mutated in the B.1.351 and B.1.1.7 variants. A significant rise in spike-specific TCR breadth and depth was observed after two AZD1222 doses relative to day 0 and relative to MenACWY recipients. The 56-69-year group was small, and its depth increase did not reach significance, likely because of low power.

The junction carries 12 bases between V and J, which are trimmed by 2 bases and 8 bases respectively. The CDR3 measures 13 amino acids from cysteine to phenylalanine. The CDR3 DNA has 39 bases and is translated from base 1. For CDR1 and CDR2, the germline V gene lists KGHSH and LQKENI. The CDR3 regions of human TCRbeta chains were subjected to immunosequencing. Processing in the source paper ran as follows. TCRs in the repertoires were compared against a reference library of SARS-CoV-2-specific TCRs that had been generated with the MIRA antigen-specificity platform. Breadth meant the fraction of unique TCRs that were SARS-CoV-2-associated, whereas depth meant the fraction of total T cells that were SARS-CoV-2-associated. Using the MIRA data, each spike-specific TCR was assigned both to the spike region to which the TCR was reactive and to a CD4 or CD8 class. Log10-transformed breadth and depth values were compared by one-way ANOVA with Sidak's multiple comparisons tests. TCRdb stores this immuneACCESS table with in-frame sequences only. Part of the clones is absent; in the studies checked, under half of the shortfall reflects unresolved V genes, and no reason is known for the rest. That table is the source of V, J and clone size, and D and trimming were worked out from the DNA. The sample contains about 110,000 clones, 70% to 90% of them found a single time. The ten top clones hold roughly 2.5% of the sample.

Sample: peripheral blood, taken 28 days after the second AZD1222 dose. The rearrangement combines TRBV18 with TRBJ1-2; perhaps TRBD1 is the D gene, with 6 bases matching. The TCR was taken from an adult who received the AZD1222 COVID-19 vaccine. The base sequence is TGTGCCAGCTCACCATTAGGGGGAGCCGGCTACACCTTC. This encodes CASSPLGGAGYTF.